This T cell receptor beta chain stems from a study of T cell repertoires in cytomegalovirus infection. Trimming at V came to 7 bases and at J to 3 bases, leaving 26 bases not matched to a gene. The germline CDR1 and CDR2 sequences are SGHRS and YFSETQ. CDR3 length: 21 amino acids. One entry per CDR3 protein, called by TCRdb with MiXCR from the reads. The sample contains tens of thousands of distinct CDR3 sequences, around 30% of which appear only once. This clonotype has only one observation. What it recognizes is unknown. The TCR sequence derives from a human donor in good health (CMV status not recorded). Some clones in this sample may be carry-over from other donors' samples. This chain uses TRBV5-1 with TRBJ2-1, with 9 nucleotides matching TRBD1. Sequencing was performed on PBMCs, sequenced either directly or after in vitro stimulation (not recorded which). The CDR3 DNA reads as TGCGCCAGCGTGCCTCAGGGTTCCGGGACAGGGCTGGGATTGGGCTACAATGAGCAGTTCTTC. Encoded protein: CASVPQGSGTGLGLGYNEQFF.